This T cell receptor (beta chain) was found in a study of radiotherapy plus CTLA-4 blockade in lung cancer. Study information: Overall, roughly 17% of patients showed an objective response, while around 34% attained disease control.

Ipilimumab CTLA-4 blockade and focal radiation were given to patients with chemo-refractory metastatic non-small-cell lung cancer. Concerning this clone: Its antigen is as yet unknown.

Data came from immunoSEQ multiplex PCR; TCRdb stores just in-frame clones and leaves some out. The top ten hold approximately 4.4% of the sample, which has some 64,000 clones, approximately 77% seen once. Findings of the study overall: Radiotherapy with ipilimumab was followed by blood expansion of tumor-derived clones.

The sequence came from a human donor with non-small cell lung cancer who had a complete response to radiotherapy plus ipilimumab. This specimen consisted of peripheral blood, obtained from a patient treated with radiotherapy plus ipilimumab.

This CDR3 is CASSPASGGFPDTQYF. Here the CDR3 DNA reads TGTGCCAGCAGTCCTGCTAGCGGGGGGTTCCCAGATACGCAGTATTTT. The V call is TRBV5-6, the J call TRBJ2-3, with 11 bases lining up with TRBD2. J gave up 4 bases and V 5 bases, and 9 bases lay outside the gene matches. Germline-derived CDR1 and CDR2 are SGHDT and YYEEEE. CDR3 length: 16 amino acids.